The 10 T cell receptor beta chains reported below all come from one sample, sequenced in a study of cytomegalovirus exposure and HLA in healthy donors. Primers: 60 Vbeta forward and 13 Jbeta reverse. The repertoire was sequenced with immunoSEQ multiplex PCR; TCRdb's copy has only in-frame clones and lacks some. The sample has fewer than 200,000 clones, roughly 8.7% seen once. Sequenced input: PBMCs. The receptors shown here come from a woman in her twenties or thirties in good health and CMV-seropositive.

The gene calls are TRBV2 and TRBJ2-5, with 11 positions matching TRBD2. The closer fit of TRBJ2-7 to the DNA end suggests the J call may be wrong. The germline V gene has CDR1 SNHLY and CDR2 FYNNEI. CDR3 length: 14 residues. The CDR3 sequence: CASSEIAGGYEQYF. CDR3 DNA sequence: TGTGCCAGCAGTGAAATAGCGGGAGGGTACGAGCAGTACTTC.

This clone was observed a few times. The chain couples TRBV4-1 to TRBJ1-5; 8 bases map to TRBD1. Germline trimming cut 1 base from V and 6 bases from J; bases unmatched to any gene: 5. This CDR3 is built from 15 residues. CDR1 is MGHRA, CDR2 YSYEKL, per germline. CDR3 sequence: CASSQGGRGPQPQHF. The CDR3 DNA reads TGCGCCAGCAGCCAAGGGGGCAGGGGGCCTCAGCCCCAGCATTTT.

This clone was counted between two and nine times. The rearrangement joins TRBV6-6 to TRBJ1-2; weak D call: TRBD1 (6 bases). Germline V gives CDR1 MNHNY, CDR2 SVGAGI (reference sequence). V was clipped by 3 bases and J by 7 bases, with 18 bases between them. The length of the CDR3 is 15 residues. The DNA of the CDR3 is TGTGCCAGCAGTTATAGGCCTCAGGGGTTGCTTGGCTACACCTTC. Its protein product is CASSYRPQGLLGYTF.

A few counts support this clone. The chain uses TRBV9 and TRBJ2-7, with 8 bases aligning to TRBD2. V dropped 4 bases and J dropped 2; count of bases not matched to a gene: 8. Germline CDR1 reads SGDLS; CDR2 reads YYNGEE. The CDR3 covers 15 residues. In DNA form, the CDR3 reads TGTGCCAGCAGCCCCCGACTAGCGCTAGCCTACGAGCAGTACTTC. This translates into CASSPRLALAYEQYF.

The chain has TRBV2 and TRBJ2-1, with D maybe TRBD2 (6 bases). CDR3 length equals 13 residues. The germline gives CDR1 SNHLY, CDR2 FYNNEI. V was pared by 10 bases and J by 2 bases, with 12 bases between. The CDR3: CATGGAAYNEQFF. The CDR3 DNA sequence: TGTGCCACCGGCGGGGCAGCCTACAATGAGCAGTTCTTC.

The J gene is TRBJ2-5, the V gene TRBV5-6; 7 nucleotides line up with TRBD2. The J call may be in error: the DNA end matches TRBJ2-7 better. The CDR3 length is 15 residues. Germline V gene lookup returns CDR1 SGHDT and CDR2 YYEEEE. CDR3 amino acids: CASSLEPGGGYEQYF. The CDR3 nucleotides read TGTGCCAGCAGCTTGGAACCGGGCGGGGGATACGAGCAGTACTTC.

This clone occurred a few times. V gene TRBV5-1 combines with J gene TRBJ2-3; D is unclear. V was cut by 2 bases and J by 0 bases, with 10 bases left in between. CDR1 and CDR2 from the germline V gene are SGHRS and YFSETQ. The CDR3 consists of 15 residues. This chain's CDR3 is CASSFGGSSTDTQYF. The CDR3 DNA reads TGCGCCAGCAGCTTCGGCGGCTCTAGCACAGATACGCAGTATTTT.

This chain connects TRBV30 to TRBJ1-2; TRBD1 aligns across 8 bases. The CDR3 contains 15 residues. V lost 0 bases, J lost 5 bases, and 8 bases stayed unmatched. Germline V lookup: CDR1 GTSNPN, CDR2 SVGIG (reference sequence). DNA for the CDR3: TGTGCCTGGAGTGTAGGGGCAGGGGGCGGGTATGGCTACACCTTC. Encoded protein: CAWSVGAGGGYGYTF.

The rearrangement links TRBV4-1 to TRBJ2-7; no clear D gene. The V end lost 0 bases, the J end lost 5 bases, and 17 bases lay between the germline ends. Per germline, CDR1 MGHRA and CDR2 YSYEKL. The CDR3 totals 16 residues. The CDR3 sequence is CASSQENFSWKDEQYF. The CDR3 DNA reads as TGCGCCAGCAGCCAAGAAAATTTTAGCTGGAAGGACGAGCAGTACTTC.

The V gene is TRBV19, the J gene TRBJ1-4, with 8 bases that match TRBD1. The germline V gene has CDR1 LNHDA and CDR2 SQIVND (reference sequence). V lost 6 bases to trimming and J lost 2 bases; unmatched junction nucleotides: 5. CDR3 length: 15 residues. CDR3 region: CASRRTGFTNEKLFF. DNA of the CDR3: TGTGCCAGTAGACGGACAGGGTTTACTAATGAAAAACTGTTTTTT.